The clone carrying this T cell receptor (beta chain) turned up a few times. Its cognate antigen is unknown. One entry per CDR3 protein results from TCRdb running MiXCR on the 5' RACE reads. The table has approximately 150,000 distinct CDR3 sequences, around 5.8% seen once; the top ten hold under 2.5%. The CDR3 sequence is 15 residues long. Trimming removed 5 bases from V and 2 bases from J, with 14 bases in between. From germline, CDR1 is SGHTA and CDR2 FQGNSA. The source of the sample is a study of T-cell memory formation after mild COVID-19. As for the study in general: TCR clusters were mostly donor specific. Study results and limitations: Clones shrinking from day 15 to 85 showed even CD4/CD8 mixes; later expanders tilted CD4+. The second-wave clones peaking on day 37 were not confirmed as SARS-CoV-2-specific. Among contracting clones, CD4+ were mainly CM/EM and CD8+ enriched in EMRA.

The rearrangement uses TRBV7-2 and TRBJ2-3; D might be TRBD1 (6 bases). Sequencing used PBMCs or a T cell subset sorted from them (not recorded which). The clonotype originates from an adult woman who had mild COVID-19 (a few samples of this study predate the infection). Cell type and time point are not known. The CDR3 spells CASSPQGIPTDTQYF. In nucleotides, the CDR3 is TGTGCCAGCAGCCCGCAGGGGATCCCCACAGATACGCAGTATTTT.